The source of this T cell receptor (beta chain) is a study of T cell changes during pregnancy in multiple sclerosis. This CDR3 is built from 15 residues. Unmatched junction bases numbered 4, after V lost 4 bases and J lost 0 bases. The V gene's germline CDR1 is SEHNR and CDR2 FQNEAQ (reference sequence). Libraries were prepared by immunoSEQ multiplex PCR; TCRdb keeps only in-frame clonotypes and omits some of them. This sample has tens of thousands of clones; 85% to 95% occur once, and the top ten carry approximately 0.41%. This chain links TRBV7-9 with TRBJ2-3; TRBD1 matches at 7 bases. The receptor was isolated from a female donor with multiple sclerosis, enrolled in a pregnancy study. Sequencing was performed on CD4+ T cells from peripheral blood mononuclear cells, taken in the second trimester of pregnancy. In DNA, the CDR3 is TGTGCCAGCAGCTCGACAGGGCGTAGCACAGATACGCAGTATTTT. This translates into CASSSTGRSTDTQYF.